The 27 T cell receptor beta chains reported below all come from one sample, sequenced in a study of OX40 agonist ivuxolimab in advanced cancers. Assay: immunoSEQ multiplex PCR; the TCRdb copy retains only in-frame clones and omits some. The sample shows about 73,000 clones, 86% of them seen only once. Here the sequenced sample was CD4+ or CD8+ T cells sorted from blood, taken in a trial of the OX40 agonist ivuxolimab. Source of these receptors: an adult with an advanced solid tumor such as melanoma, head and neck, liver or kidney cancer.

A single count supports this clone. The chain links TRBV29-1 to TRBJ2-3; unclear D gene. The germline gives CDR1 SQVTM, CDR2 ANQGSEA. V was cut by 4 bases and J by 2 bases, with 16 bases left in between. The CDR3 loop spans 15 amino acids. In nucleotides, the CDR3 is TGCAGCGTTGCTCTAACGTCTATCAACACAGATACGCAGTATTTT. It encodes CSVALTSINTDTQYF.

The chain recombines TRBV5-4 with TRBJ2-5, with TRBD2 as a possible D gene (6 bases). Germline assignment: CDR1 SGHNT and CDR2 YYREEE (reference sequence). This CDR3 contains 14 residues. Trimming took 0 bases from V and 5 from J, leaving 11 bases between them. This CDR3 reads CASSLDPGRETQYF. The DNA for the CDR3 is TGTGCCAGCAGCTTGGACCCAGGGAGGGAGACCCAGTACTTC.

This chain uses TRBV5-6 with TRBJ2-1; a possible D gene is TRBD2 (5 bases). V dropped 0 bases and J dropped 10 bases, with 11 bases sitting between them. The CDR3 covers 13 residues. Germline lookup yields CDR1 SGHDT and CDR2 YYEEEE. CDR3 loop: CASSLGLSKEQFF. CDR3 DNA sequence: TGTGCCAGCAGCTTGGGACTAAGCAAGGAGCAGTTCTTC.

The chain couples TRBV30 to TRBJ2-3; D uncertain. V was shortened by 1 base and J by 0 bases, with 5 bases between the two germline ends. Germline V gene lookup returns CDR1 GTSNPN and CDR2 SVGIG (reference sequence). The CDR3 covers 13 residues. The CDR3 spells CAWSGGSTDTQYF. The DNA of the CDR3 is TGTGCCTGGAGTGGGGGTAGCACAGATACGCAGTATTTT.

Here the CDR3 DNA reads TGTGCCAGCAGCTTGCAGGGACAGGGGAATCAGCCCCAGCATTTT. Translating gives CASSLQGQGNQPQHF. The gene calls are TRBV5-4 and TRBJ1-5; 10 bases line up with TRBD1. CDR3 length equals 15 residues. CDR1 is SGHNT, CDR2 YYREEE, per germline (reference sequence). Unmatched junction bases numbered 2, after V lost 1 base and J lost 4 bases. The full variable domain, with the rest looked up from reference TRBV5-4 and TRBJ1-5, is ETGVTQSPTHLIKTRGQQVTLRCSSQSGHNTVSWYQQALGQGPQFIFQYYREEENGRGNFPPRFSGLQFPNYSSELNVNALELDDSALYLCASSLQGQGNQPQHFGDGTRLSIL.

The rearrangement joins TRBV6-1 to TRBJ1-5; no clear D. V shed 1 base and J shed 6 bases, with 7 bases lying between them. CDR3 length: 13 residues. CDR1 and CDR2 (germline): MNHNS, SASEGT. The CDR3 nucleotides read TGTGCCAGCAGTGAAGTGGGGAGTCAGCCCCAGCATTTT. This translates into CASSEVGSQPQHF.

The CDR3 nucleotides are TGTGCCAGCAGCTCCAGCCCCGGACAGTATACGCAGTATTTT. Residues: CASSSSPGQYTQYF. The chain combines TRBV5-8 with TRBJ2-3, with D perhaps matching TRBD1 (6 bases). The V end lost 3 bases, the J end lost 7 bases, and 15 bases lay between the germline ends. CDR1 is SGHTS and CDR2 is YDEGEE in the germline V gene. The CDR3 extends over 14 amino acids.

This chain joins TRBV18 and TRBJ2-6; no reliable D call. Germline lookup yields CDR1 KGHSH and CDR2 LQKENI. The CDR3 has 16 amino acids. Trimming took off 1 base at V and 1 base at J, with 8 bases between the two ends. DNA of the CDR3: TGTGCCAGCTCACCACTTAGGCTTTCTGGGGCCAACGTCCTGACTTTC. This sequence encodes CASSPLRLSGANVLTF.

The sample holds one count of this clone. The V call is TRBV30, the J call TRBJ1-3, with no clear D. Trimming removed 0 bases at V and 0 bases at J, with 6 bases between. The CDR3 covers 14 residues. Germline values: CDR1 GTSNPN, CDR2 SVGIG (reference sequence). The CDR3 sequence is CAWSVSSSGNTIYF. The CDR3, as DNA: TGTGCCTGGAGTGTCTCCTCCTCTGGAAACACCATATATTTT.

CDR3 region: CASSLTSGLAVYEQFF. The CDR3 DNA sequence: TGTGCCAGCAGCTTGACGTCAGGACTAGCTGTCTATGAGCAGTTCTTC. The gene calls are TRBV5-6 and TRBJ2-1, with TRBD2 matching 8 bases. Per germline, CDR1 SGHDT and CDR2 YYEEEE. This CDR3 comprises 16 residues. V gave up 1 base and J gave up 8 bases; unmatched junction bases: 11.

This clone was observed a handful of times. The rearrangement joins TRBV7-2 to TRBJ2-7, with D possibly being TRBD1 or TRBD2 (6 bases each). Germline assignment: CDR1 SGHTA and CDR2 FQGNSA. V was clipped by 1 base and J by 1 base, with 11 bases between them. This CDR3 has 15 amino acids. The CDR3 sequence is CASSLVVGGSYEQYF. The CDR3 bases are TGTGCCAGCAGCTTAGTTGTAGGGGGGTCCTACGAGCAGTACTTC.

This chain uses TRBV5-1 with TRBJ2-6; D might be TRBD1 or TRBD2, each matching 5 bases. The CDR3 is 19 residues long. Per germline, CDR1 SGHRS and CDR2 YFSETQ. Deletions cut 3 bases from V and 4 bases from J, with 23 bases between. The CDR3 protein is CASSWGRSSTAGGANVLTF. In nucleotides, the CDR3 is TGCGCCAGCAGCTGGGGACGTTCGTCTACGGCTGGGGGGGCCAACGTCCTGACTTTC.

The chain combines TRBV10-3 with TRBJ2-7, with TRBD1 matching 11 bases. Germline trimming cut 5 bases from V and 3 bases from J; bases unmatched to any gene: 3. CDR1 and CDR2 from the germline V gene are ENHRY and SYGVKD. The CDR3 has 14 amino acids. The CDR3 DNA is TGTGCCATCAGTCCCGGGACAGGGGGCTACGAGCAGTACTTC. Translated, it gives CAISPGTGGYEQYF.

The V call is TRBV13, the J call TRBJ2-1; 10 bases are a match to TRBD2. Germline CDR1 reads PRHDT; CDR2 reads FYEKMQ (reference sequence). The CDR3 totals 15 residues. After removal of 6 bases from V and 8 bases from J, the junction contained 10 bases not matched to a gene. The CDR3 region has the DNA TGTGCCAGCAGTTCACTAGCGGGAACGGCACATGAGCAGTTCTTC. Translated: CASSSLAGTAHEQFF.

The chain uses TRBV6-5 and TRBJ1-2; TRBD1 matches at 8 bases. Germline V gives CDR1 MNHEY, CDR2 SVGAGI. This CDR3 is built from 14 residues. The junction had 11 bases not matched to a gene; V was cut back by 8 bases and J by 6 bases. The CDR3 coding sequence is TGTGCCAGCCGAACGGGGGCAGGGGGCAATGGCTACACCTTC. It encodes CASRTGAGGNGYTF.

The chain joins TRBV4-1 to TRBJ1-3; D call uncertain. Germline lookup yields CDR1 MGHRA and CDR2 YSYEKL. The CDR3 consists of 15 residues. The germline V and J ends were trimmed by 4 bases and 2 bases, with 12 bases remaining between them. CDR3 sequence (DNA): TGCGCCAGCAGCCCCCAAGTTGGGGCTGGAAACACCATATATTTT. Translated: CASSPQVGAGNTIYF.

The genes are TRBV9 and TRBJ1-1; D is unclear. Trimming removed 0 bases from V and 6 bases from J, with 15 bases in between. The CDR3 is made up of 15 amino acids. Germline V gene lookup returns CDR1 SGDLS and CDR2 YYNGEE. CDR3 nucleotide sequence: TGTGCCAGCAGCGTAGGCCCTCAGGTTGTTGCTGAAGCTTTCTTT. Encoded protein: CASSVGPQVVAEAFF.

This chain links TRBV9 with TRBJ2-3; TRBD2 matches 9 bases. In germline, CDR1 is SGDLS, CDR2 YYNGEE. The CDR3 runs 16 residues. V lost 0 bases and J lost 3; bases outside the gene matches: 5. CDR3 sequence reads: CASSVVGSGSTDTQYF. DNA of the CDR3: TGTGCCAGCAGCGTAGTCGGTAGCGGGAGTACAGATACGCAGTATTTT.

CDR3 sequence (DNA): TGTGCCAGCAGTTACGAACCGGACAGGTTCCATGGCTACACCTTC. Its translation is CASSYEPDRFHGYTF. This chain uses TRBV6-5 with TRBJ1-2; TRBD1 matches at 7 bases. Losses at the gene ends were 2 bases for V and 6 bases for J; bases not matched to a gene: 9. This CDR3 comprises 15 residues. In germline, CDR1 is MNHEY, CDR2 SVGAGI.

The chain joins TRBV18 to TRBJ1-4, with D tentatively TRBD1 (5 bases). V was clipped by 6 bases and J by 2 bases, with 16 bases between them. The CDR3 has 16 residues. CDR1 and CDR2 (germline): KGHSH, LQKENI. CDR3 sequence: CASSPRDSDTNEKLFF. The DNA for the CDR3 is TGTGCCAGCTCTCCCAGAGACAGTGACACTAATGAAAAACTGTTTTTT. The variable domain in full, completed from reference TRBV18 and TRBJ1-4, reads NAGVMQNPRHLVRRRGQEARLRCSPMKGHSHVYWYRQLPEEGLKFMVYLQKENIIDESGMPKERFSAEFPKEGPSILRIQQVVRGDSAAYFCASSPRDSDTNEKLFFGSGTQLSVL.

The chain has TRBV7-2 and TRBJ1-1; TRBD1 matches at 7 bases. The V segment lost 6 bases and the J segment 0 bases; nucleotides outside the gene matches: 7. Germline assignment: CDR1 SGHTA and CDR2 FQGNSA. The CDR3 extends over 15 amino acids. CDR3 in DNA: TGTGCCAGCAGGAAACAGGGGAGGGTGAACACTGAAGCTTTCTTT. This translates into CASRKQGRVNTEAFF.

CDR3 bases: TGCGCCAGCAGCCCGGACAGACACTCTGGAAACACCATATATTTT. This encodes CASSPDRHSGNTIYF. V usage is TRBV5-1 and J usage is TRBJ1-3; D is possibly TRBD1 (6 bases). CDR1 is SGHRS and CDR2 is YFSETQ in the germline V gene. Trimming took off 4 bases at V and 0 bases at J, with 11 bases between the two ends. The CDR3 covers 15 residues. The variable domain in full, completed from reference TRBV5-1 and TRBJ1-3, reads KAGVTQTPRYLIKTRGQQVTLSCSPISGHRSVSWYQQTPGQGLQFLFEYFSETQRNKGNFPGRFSGRQFSNSRSEMNVSTLELGDSALYLCASSPDRHSGNTIYFGEGSWLTVV.

V gene TRBV15 combines with J gene TRBJ1-5; TRBD1 matches at 9 bases. Trimming took 3 bases from V and 7 from J; bases not matched to a gene: 7. The CDR3 runs 15 residues. Germline CDR1 and CDR2: LNHNV and YYDKDF (reference sequence). CDR3 nucleotide sequence: TGTGCCACCAGCAGGGCCGGGACAGGGCCCCAGCCCCAGCATTTT. Translation: CATSRAGTGPQPQHF.

The chain couples TRBV5-1 to TRBJ1-3; D remains ambiguous. V gave up 4 bases and J gave up 3 bases, with 11 bases separating them. CDR1 and CDR2 (germline): SGHRS, YFSETQ. The CDR3 extends over 14 amino acids. CDR3 DNA sequence: TGCGCCAGCAGCCCTGCCGGGGATGGAAACACCATATATTTT. This gives the protein CASSPAGDGNTIYF.

CDR3 protein: CASSLELLEAFF. The CDR3 nucleotides read TGTGCCAGCAGCCTCGAGCTCCTTGAAGCTTTCTTT. The chain couples TRBV6-1 to TRBJ1-1; D remains unclear. Germline CDR1 reads MNHNS; CDR2 reads SASEGT. Trimming took off 6 bases at V and 7 bases at J, with 12 bases between the two ends. The CDR3 runs to 12 residues.

The gene calls are TRBV5-1 and TRBJ1-2, with D tentatively TRBD1 (6 bases). CDR3 length: 14 residues. Trimming pared 3 bases from V and 3 bases from J, leaving 12 bases between. Per the germline V gene, CDR1 is SGHRS and CDR2 is YFSETQ. CDR3 amino acids: CASSSGQLDYGYTF. Here the CDR3 DNA reads TGCGCCAGCAGCTCGGGACAATTGGACTATGGCTACACCTTC.

The V gene is TRBV6-1, the J gene TRBJ1-1, with unresolved D. The CDR3 loop spans 15 amino acids. Trimming pared 7 bases from V and 1 base from J, leaving 16 bases between. Germline V gives CDR1 MNHNS, CDR2 SASEGT. CDR3 DNA sequence: TGTGCCAGCATCGAACCACCCCCAGGGAACACTGAAGCTTTCTTT. The encoded protein is CASIEPPPGNTEAFF.